These 8 T cell receptor beta chains came from one sample sequenced in a study of identical twins. From the 5' RACE reads, TCRdb called clonotypes with MiXCR, one entry per CDR3 protein. This table holds about 530,000 distinct CDR3 sequences, 13% to 15% found once. The same data also contributed to another study, on yellow fever vaccine responses in identical twins.

The sample taken for sequencing was CD4+ T cells sorted from blood. Source of these receptors: a woman aged 18-30 years in good health.

This clonotype was picked up a small number of times. The chain employs TRBV10-3 and TRBJ2-3; 8 bases line up with TRBD2. This CDR3 region has 15 residues. Germline CDR1 ENHRY, CDR2 SYGVKD. V lost 6 bases to trimming and J lost 0 bases; unmatched junction nucleotides: 5. The CDR3 DNA follows: TGTGCCATCAGGACTAGCGTCTCTAGCACAGATACGCAGTATTTT. It codes for CAIRTSVSSTDTQYF.

This clonotype was found many times. V is TRBV15 and J is TRBJ1-5; D call uncertain. Per the germline V gene, CDR1 is LNHNV and CDR2 is YYDKDF (reference sequence). Trimming removed 0 bases at V and 3 bases at J, with 6 bases between. This CDR3 is 14 amino acids long. The CDR3 spells CATSRDLVNQPQHF. The CDR3 nucleotides are TGTGCCACCAGCAGAGATCTAGTCAATCAGCCCCAGCATTTT.

The gene calls are TRBV7-3 and TRBJ1-1; D remains unclear. V was cut by 2 bases and J by 1 base, with 11 bases left in between. The CDR3 extends over 15 amino acids. Germline loops: CDR1 SGHTA, CDR2 FQGTGA. Written as DNA, the CDR3 is TGTGCCAGCAGCTTAGGGTCCCAGGCGAACACTGAAGCTTTCTTT. Its translation: CASSLGSQANTEAFF.

The chain carries TRBV7-3 and TRBJ2-5; 13 positions agree with TRBD2. V was clipped by 5 bases and J by 5 bases; unmatched bases: 11. This CDR3 comprises 17 residues. Per the germline V gene, CDR1 is SGHTA and CDR2 is FQGTGA. The CDR3 DNA sequence: TGTGCCAGCAGCGATGGGACTAGCGGGACTCGTTCGGAGACCCAGTACTTC. It yields the protein CASSDGTSGTRSETQYF.

The chain uses TRBV5-1 and TRBJ2-2; D may be TRBD2 (5 bases). Trimming pared 1 base from V and 5 bases from J, leaving 12 bases between. This CDR3 has 15 residues. The germline V gene encodes CDR1 SGHRS and CDR2 YFSETQ. CDR3 loop: CASSLMVRGTGELFF. The CDR3 DNA reads as TGCGCCAGCAGCTTGATGGTTCGGGGAACCGGGGAGCTGTTTTTT.

Only a few counts were recorded for this clonotype. The CDR3 coding sequence is TGTGCCAGCAGACCCGACCCCGGGGAGCTGTTTTTT. Amino acid sequence: CASRPDPGELFF. This chain uses TRBV12-3 or TRBV12-4 with TRBJ2-2; no reliable D call. Trimming shortened V by 6 bases and J by 6 bases, and 8 bases separated the two germline ends. The CDR3 contains 12 residues.

V usage is TRBV7-9 and J usage is TRBJ2-5; TRBD2 aligns across 7 bases. V dropped 0 bases and J dropped 5; count of bases not matched to a gene: 9. Germline lookup yields CDR1 SEHNR and CDR2 FQNEAQ (reference sequence). The CDR3 has 16 amino acids. The CDR3 is CASSLAVGGSSETQYF. DNA for the CDR3: TGTGCCAGCAGCTTAGCGGTGGGGGGGTCATCGGAGACCCAGTACTTC.

This clonotype was seen only a few times. V gene TRBV18 combines with J gene TRBJ2-7, with 8 bases that match TRBD2. The germline gives CDR1 KGHSH, CDR2 LQKENI. This CDR3 has 15 residues. Unmatched junction bases numbered 5, after V lost 2 bases and J lost 2 bases. The CDR3 loop is CASSPERGPTYEQYF. Written as DNA, the CDR3 is TGTGCCAGCTCACCAGAGCGGGGGCCCACCTACGAGCAGTACTTC.